What follows are 4 T cell receptor beta chains derived from one specimen sequenced in a study of cytomegalovirus exposure and HLA in healthy donors. PCR involved 60 Vbeta and 13 Jbeta primers. The data were produced by immunoSEQ multiplex PCR, yet TCRdb's version contains in-frame clones alone and is incomplete. The sample totals 50,000 to 70,000 clones. The sequenced sample consisted of PBMCs. All receptors come from a male donor in good health and CMV-seronegative.

This sequence joins TRBV7-9 and TRBJ2-3; TRBD1 agrees at 9 bases. V shed 7 bases, J shed 6 bases, and the junction held 11 bases outside the gene matches. The CDR3 contains 15 residues. Germline loops: CDR1 SEHNR, CDR2 FQNEAQ (reference sequence). CDR3 residues: CASTDLGQGDDTQYF. The CDR3 DNA reads TGTGCCAGCACCGACCTGGGACAGGGTGACGATACGCAGTATTTT.

DNA of the CDR3: TGTGCCATCAGTGCTCAGGGTGGCGCCTACGAGCAGTACTTC. Protein sequence: CAISAQGGAYEQYF. This chain links TRBV10-3 with TRBJ2-7, with TRBD1 as a possible D gene (5 bases). Germline lookup yields CDR1 ENHRY and CDR2 SYGVKD. V shed 4 bases and J shed 2 bases, with 12 bases lying between them. The CDR3 is 14 amino acids.

This chain connects TRBV5-6 to TRBJ2-3; 7 bases agree with TRBD1. J lost 1 base, V lost 4 bases, and 12 bases had no gene match. Germline V lookup: CDR1 SGHDT, CDR2 YYEEEE. The CDR3 sequence is 17 residues long. The CDR3 DNA sequence: TGTGCCAGCAGCCCTTACCGACAGGGTTTGGGCACAGATACGCAGTATTTT. Translation gives CASSPYRQGLGTDTQYF.

The V gene is TRBV28, the J gene TRBJ1-6; 12 nucleotides match TRBD1. The CDR3 consists of 17 residues. The V segment lost 5 bases and the J segment 8 bases; nucleotides outside the gene matches: 10. Germline V lookup: CDR1 MDHEN, CDR2 SYDVKM. The DNA of the CDR3 is TGTGCCAGCAGTCCAACATCGGGACAGGGGGCCGATTCACCCCTCCACTTT. It is translated as CASSPTSGQGADSPLHF.